The 27 T cell receptor beta chains given below trace back to one sample, sequenced in a study of blood T cell repertoires in COVID-19. This table comes from immunoSEQ multiplex PCR, and its TCRdb copy is limited to in-frame clones, with some not included. The table shows 310,000 or so clones, with nearly 90% occurring only once. The sequenced sample was PBMCs or T cells enriched from blood (not recorded which). The receptor source for this set is a woman under 30 with acute COVID-19.

This clone has just a few counts. The chain couples TRBV6-5 to TRBJ1-2; tentative D call: TRBD1 (6 bases). The CDR3 has 13 amino acids. V gave up 6 bases and J gave up 3 bases, with 11 bases separating them. Germline CDR1 and CDR2: MNHEY and SVGAGI. CDR3 DNA sequence: TGTGCCAGCAGCCCCGGACAGCACTATGGCTACACCTTC. Translation: CASSPGQHYGYTF.

This sequence joins TRBV4-1 and TRBJ1-3; a weak D match, TRBD1 (5 bases). CDR3 length: 18 amino acids. V was trimmed by 2 bases and J by 5 bases, leaving 22 bases between them. CDR1 and CDR2 from the germline V gene are MGHRA and YSYEKL. CDR3 amino acids: CASSQNPLAGRGRNTIYF. The CDR3 region has the DNA TGCGCCAGCAGCCAAAATCCATTAGCAGGGCGCGGGAGAAACACCATATATTTT.

The rearrangement links TRBV30 to TRBJ1-5; D ambiguous. V gave up 1 base and J gave up 0 bases, with 7 bases separating them. The germline gives CDR1 GTSNPN, CDR2 SVGIG (reference sequence). This CDR3 spans 14 amino acids. CDR3: CAWSARYSNQPQHF. Here the CDR3 DNA reads TGTGCCTGGAGTGCCAGATATAGCAATCAGCCCCAGCATTTT.

The chain carries TRBV11-1 and TRBJ2-7; TRBD1 agrees at 10 bases. CDR1 is SGHAT and CDR2 is FQDESV in the germline V gene (reference sequence). V was pared by 5 bases and J by 2 bases, with 6 bases of the junction left unmatched. The CDR3 has 15 amino acids. As DNA, the CDR3 is TGTGCCAGCAGCCCACCCGGGACAGGGGCCTACGAGCAGTACTTC. Its translation: CASSPPGTGAYEQYF.

The chain combines TRBV3-1 (or the pseudogene TRBV3-2) with TRBJ2-5; 10 bases map to TRBD1. The CDR3 runs 15 residues. The V gene end was trimmed by 4 bases and the J gene end by 9 bases; junction bases not matched to a gene: 11. Germline CDR1 LGHDT, CDR2 YNNKEL (reference sequence). Written as DNA, the CDR3 is TGTGCCAGCAGCCGCGGACAGGGGGGAATGTTGTCCCAGTACTTC. This translates into CASSRGQGGMLSQYF.

The rearrangement joins TRBV3-1 (or the pseudogene TRBV3-2) to TRBJ2-1, with D unresolved. V lost 4 bases, J lost 4 bases, and 14 bases lay in between. The CDR3 spans 15 residues. CDR1 LGHDT and CDR2 YNNKEL come from the germline V gene (reference sequence). The DNA for the CDR3 is TGTGCCAGCAGCCTACTATCCAATACATACAATGAGCAGTTCTTC. Protein sequence: CASSLLSNTYNEQFF.

The CDR3 DNA reads as TGCGCCAGCAATAAAGCGGGAGCTTTCAATGAGCAGTTCTTC. Translation gives CASNKAGAFNEQFF. The rearrangement uses TRBV5-1 and TRBJ2-1, with 8 bases that match TRBD2. The CDR3 has 14 amino acids. V was pared by 6 bases and J by 6 bases, with 8 bases of the junction left unmatched. Per the germline V gene, CDR1 is SGHRS and CDR2 is YFSETQ.

V gene TRBV7-2 combines with J gene TRBJ2-7, with a tentative D call TRBD1 (7 bases). V lost 6 bases and J 6 bases, leaving 21 bases between the germline ends. CDR3 length: 15 residues. Germline V gene data show CDR1 as SGHTA and CDR2 as FQGNSA. CDR3 protein: CASRPNPGGGREQYF. CDR3 coding DNA: TGTGCCAGCAGACCAAATCCAGGGGGAGGCCGCGAGCAGTACTTC.

This clone has more than one count but fewer than ten. The chain uses TRBV4-2 and TRBJ1-4, with D tentatively TRBD1 (6 bases). CDR3 length: 14 amino acids. The germline V gene has CDR1 LGHNA and CDR2 YNFKEQ. Trimming removed 0 bases at V and 11 bases at J, with 13 bases between. CDR3 residues: CASSQEGDTSKLFF. CDR3 DNA: TGTGCCAGCAGCCAAGAGGGGGACACTAGTAAACTGTTTTTT.

The chain joins TRBV30 to TRBJ2-1; 7 nucleotides agree with TRBD2. J gave up 5 bases and V 1 base, and 8 bases lay outside the gene matches. Germline assignment: CDR1 GTSNPN and CDR2 SVGIG (reference sequence). There are 15 residues in the CDR3. CDR3 residues: CAWSAASGPHNEQFF. The CDR3 nucleotides are TGTGCCTGGAGTGCGGCTAGCGGACCTCACAATGAGCAGTTCTTC.

This clone was found once. This chain uses TRBV5-1 with TRBJ2-7, with TRBD1 matching over 8 bases. The CDR3 contains 17 residues. Losses at the gene ends were 4 bases for V and 2 bases for J; bases not matched to a gene: 14. Per the germline V gene, CDR1 is SGHRS and CDR2 is YFSETQ. The CDR3 here is CASSPEGTGGPPYEQYF. The CDR3 region has the DNA TGCGCCAGCAGCCCGGAAGGGACAGGTGGACCTCCCTACGAGCAGTACTTC.

This chain links TRBV28 with TRBJ2-7; 7 bases line up with TRBD1. Germline CDR1 MDHEN, CDR2 SYDVKM. Trimming at V came to 5 bases and at J to 7 bases, leaving 8 bases not matched to a gene. There are 13 residues in the CDR3. In nucleotides, the CDR3 is TGTGCCAGCAGTCCCAACAGGGGTTGGGAGCAGTACTTC. Translation gives CASSPNRGWEQYF. The complete variable domain, with remaining parts taken from reference TRBV28 and TRBJ2-7, reads DVKVTQSSRYLVKRTGEKVFLECVQDMDHENMFWYRQDPGLGLRLIYFSYDVKMKEKGDIPEGYSVSREKKERFSLILESASTNQTSMYLCASSPNRGWEQYFGPGTRLTVT.

The chain joins TRBV28 to TRBJ2-5, with 11 bases matching TRBD2. The J segment lost 4 bases and the V segment lost 11 bases, leaving 6 bases of the junction unmatched. The germline gives CDR1 MDHEN, CDR2 SYDVKM. CDR3 length: 13 residues. The CDR3 protein is CAGKLAGGETQYF. DNA for the CDR3: TGTGCCGGCAAGCTAGCGGGAGGAGAGACCCAGTACTTC.

CDR3 in amino acids: CASSLIGTRNTEAFF. In DNA, the CDR3 is TGTGCCAGCAGCTTGATCGGGACAAGGAACACTGAAGCTTTCTTT. This chain joins TRBV7-2 and TRBJ1-1; perhaps TRBD1 as D (6 bases). V lost 3 bases to trimming and J lost 1 base, with 12 bases between them. CDR3 length equals 15 residues. CDR1 is SGHTA, CDR2 FQGNSA, per germline.

The rearrangement joins TRBV7-6 to TRBJ1-6; perhaps TRBD1 as D (6 bases). This CDR3 spans 16 amino acids. V lost 2 bases, J lost 4 bases, and 12 bases lay in between. CDR1 is SGHVS, CDR2 FNYEAQ, per germline. The CDR3 loop is CASSLKGGGYNSPLHF. The DNA for the CDR3 is TGTGCCAGCAGCTTAAAGGGGGGGGGTTATAATTCACCCCTCCACTTT.

In its sample, this clone was seen once. The chain joins TRBV7-6 to TRBJ2-7, with 9 bases that match TRBD2. Germline values: CDR1 SGHVS, CDR2 FNYEAQ. The CDR3 consists of 15 residues. After removal of 5 bases from V and 2 bases from J, the junction contained 7 bases not matched to a gene. The CDR3 loop is CASSRASGTTYEQYF. The CDR3 coding sequence is TGTGCCAGCAGCAGGGCTAGCGGGACCACCTACGAGCAGTACTTC.

Here the CDR3 reads CSTGRPGLAGNEQFF. CDR3 sequence (DNA): TGCAGCACGGGACGACCGGGACTAGCGGGCAATGAGCAGTTCTTC. V and J are TRBV29-1 and TRBJ2-1, with TRBD2 matching over 12 bases. CDR3 length equals 15 residues. Germline CDR1 and CDR2: SQVTM and ANQGSEA. V lost 8 bases and J lost 6; bases outside the gene matches: 11.

The chain recombines TRBV21-1 with TRBJ2-7; no DNA check was done on the table's D call, TRBD2. TRBV21-1 is a pseudogene segment. This CDR3 region has 15 residues. CDR3: CASSKWEREGDEQYF. CDR3 nucleotides: TGTGCCAGCAGCAAATGGGAGCGGGAAGGGGACGAGCAGTACTTC.

This CDR3 is CASSPRVARGIGNTEAFF. The CDR3, as DNA: TGTGCCAGCTCACCACGGGTTGCGAGGGGGATCGGGAACACTGAAGCTTTCTTT. V and J are TRBV18 and TRBJ1-1; a possible D gene is TRBD1 (6 bases). Germline CDR1 KGHSH, CDR2 LQKENI. V lost 1 base and J 1 base, leaving 19 bases between the germline ends. This CDR3 contains 18 residues.

This chain connects TRBV13 to TRBJ2-5, with TRBD2 identical over 13 bases. Germline CDR1 reads PRHDT; CDR2 reads FYEKMQ (reference sequence). The CDR3 loop spans 16 amino acids. The V segment lost 5 bases and the J segment 3 bases; nucleotides outside the gene matches: 6. CDR3 loop: CASSPWGLAGKETQYF. CDR3 coding DNA: TGTGCCAGCAGCCCCTGGGGACTAGCGGGAAAAGAGACCCAGTACTTC.

The CDR3 loop reads CASSIAGRTYNEQFF. DNA of the CDR3: TGTGCCAGCAGTATAGCGGGAAGGACCTACAATGAGCAGTTCTTC. The V gene is TRBV7-9, the J gene TRBJ2-1; 8 bases fit TRBD2. The J segment lost 2 bases and the V segment lost 6 bases, leaving 6 bases of the junction unmatched. The CDR3 totals 15 residues. Germline V lookup: CDR1 SEHNR, CDR2 FQNEAQ (reference sequence).

The CDR3 bases are TGTGCCAGCAGCGTAGAGGCGGGAGATCGAGGAGATACGCAGTATTTT. Translating gives CASSVEAGDRGDTQYF. V and J are TRBV9 and TRBJ2-3; 7 bases align to TRBD2. Trimming removed 0 bases from V and 5 bases from J; junction bases left unmatched: 9. The CDR3 is made up of 16 amino acids. CDR1 and CDR2 (germline): SGDLS, YYNGEE.

This clone was observed a few times. J is TRBJ2-4 and V is TRBV14; 14 bases are shared with TRBD2. The CDR3 loop spans 19 amino acids. In germline, CDR1 is SGHDN, CDR2 FVKESK. The J segment lost 0 bases and the V segment lost 4 bases, leaving 8 bases of the junction unmatched. The CDR3 here is CASSPGTSGRGIAKNIQYF. CDR3 bases: TGTGCCAGCAGCCCAGGGACTAGCGGGAGAGGGATAGCCAAAAACATTCAGTACTTC.

V gene TRBV5-4 combines with J gene TRBJ2-7; 12 bases match TRBD2. The CDR3 loop spans 16 amino acids. J lost 4 bases, V lost 1 base, and 6 bases had no gene match. Germline lookup yields CDR1 SGHNT and CDR2 YYREEE (reference sequence). The CDR3 region is CASSLSTSGGKYEQYF. The CDR3 coding sequence is TGTGCCAGCAGCTTGTCAACTAGCGGGGGGAAATACGAGCAGTACTTC.

The genes are TRBV2 and TRBJ2-7; D remains unclear. V gave up 1 base and J gave up 6 bases, with 10 bases separating them. CDR3 length equals 13 residues. Per germline, CDR1 SNHLY and CDR2 FYNNEI. The CDR3 bases are TGTGCCAGCAGTGAAGGGCGCGGTTCCGAGCAGTACTTC. Residues: CASSEGRGSEQYF.

This chain connects TRBV7-3 to TRBJ1-2, with TRBD1 identical over 9 bases. Germline values: CDR1 SGHTA, CDR2 FQGTGA. The CDR3 sequence is 14 residues long. The junction had 2 bases not matched to a gene; V was cut back by 1 base and J by 5 bases. The chain's CDR3 is CASSLIDRGYGYTF. The CDR3 region has the DNA TGTGCCAGCAGCTTAATCGACAGGGGGTATGGCTACACCTTC.

J is TRBJ1-5 and V is TRBV4-1, with D possibly matching TRBD1 (6 bases). Germline V CDR1 and CDR2: MGHRA, YSYEKL. The CDR3 spans 17 residues. Trimming shortened V by 0 bases and J by 7 bases, and 19 bases separated the two germline ends. Here the CDR3 reads CASSQDRQQGRGQPQHF. CDR3 DNA: TGCGCCAGCAGCCAAGACCGACAACAGGGAAGGGGCCAGCCCCAGCATTTT.